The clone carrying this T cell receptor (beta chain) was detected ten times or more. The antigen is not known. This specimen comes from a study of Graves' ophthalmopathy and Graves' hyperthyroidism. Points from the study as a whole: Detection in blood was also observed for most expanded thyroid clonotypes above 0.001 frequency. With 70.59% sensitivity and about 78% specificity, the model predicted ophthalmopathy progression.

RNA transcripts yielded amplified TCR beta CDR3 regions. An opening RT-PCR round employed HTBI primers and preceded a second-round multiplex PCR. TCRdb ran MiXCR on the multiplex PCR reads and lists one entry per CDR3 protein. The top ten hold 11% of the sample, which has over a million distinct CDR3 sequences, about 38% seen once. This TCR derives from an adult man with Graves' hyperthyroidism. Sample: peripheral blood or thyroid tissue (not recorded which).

The CDR3: CASSRQGQLKTEAFF. In DNA form, the CDR3 reads TGTGCCAGCAGCAGACAGGGACAGCTAAAGACTGAAGCTTTCTTT. The chain couples TRBV11-2 to TRBJ1-1, with 7 bases lining up with TRBD1. Trimming took 5 bases from V and 5 from J; bases not matched to a gene: 11. Germline V gives CDR1 SGHAT, CDR2 FQNNGV. The CDR3 length is 15 residues.